Listed below are T cell receptor beta chains from one sample, sequenced in a study of T cell changes during pregnancy in multiple sclerosis. Some clones are missing from TCRdb's copy, which holds only in-frame ones; the method was immunoSEQ multiplex PCR. The sample yields tens of thousands of clones, roughly 95% seen once. Specimen: peripheral blood, collected in the second trimester of pregnancy. These receptors came from a female donor in good health, enrolled as a control in a pregnancy study. Both conserved end residues are part of each CDR3. Each record gives: clone size, CDR3 length, V gene, D gene, J gene, CDR3 DNA, CDR3 protein. The D gene is left open where the match is weak. Clone sizes are given selectively: once, few, many, or a class where the clone is expanded.

clone size: -; CDR3 length: 16; V gene: TRBV5-1; D gene: TRBD1; J gene: TRBJ1-4; CDR3 DNA: TGCGCCAGCAGCCCTTCGGGACAGGGGGCGTCTGAAAAACTGTTTTTT; CDR3 protein: CASSPSGQGASEKLFF
clone size: -; CDR3 length: 14; V gene: TRBV6-9; D gene: TRBD1; J gene: TRBJ1-1; CDR3 DNA: TGTGCCAGCAGACGGACAGGGGGAATTTCTGAAGCTTTCTTT; CDR3 protein: CASRRTGGISEAFF
clone size: -; CDR3 length: 14; V gene: TRBV2; D gene: TRBD1; J gene: TRBJ1-4; CDR3 DNA: TGTGCCAGCACCGGGCAGGGGGCTGGTGAAAAACTGTTTTTT; CDR3 protein: CASTGQGAGEKLFF
clone size: -; CDR3 length: 14; V gene: TRBV29-1; D gene: -; J gene: TRBJ2-7; CDR3 DNA: TGCAGCGTTGGAGTCGGGGCTAGCGCAAACGAGCAGTACTTC; CDR3 protein: CSVGVGASANEQYF
clone size: -; CDR3 length: 17; V gene: TRBV19; D gene: TRBD1; J gene: TRBJ1-5; CDR3 DNA: TGTGCCAGTAGTACTAACCGACAGGGGGATTTCAATCAGCCCCAGCATTTT; CDR3 protein: CASSTNRQGDFNQPQHF
clone size: -; CDR3 length: 15; V gene: TRBV4-3; D gene: -; J gene: TRBJ1-2; CDR3 DNA: TGCGCCAGCAGCCAAGATCACGGCCAGGCCGTTGGCTACACCTTC; CDR3 protein: CASSQDHGQAVGYTF
clone size: once; CDR3 length: 17; V gene: TRBV19; D gene: TRBD1; J gene: TRBJ1-6; CDR3 DNA: TGTGCCAGTAGTCAACTCACCGGGACAGGGTATCGTTCACCCCTCCACTTT; CDR3 protein: CASSQLTGTGYRSPLHF
clone size: -; CDR3 length: 15; V gene: TRBV27; D gene: -; J gene: TRBJ1-5; CDR3 DNA: TGTGCCAGCAGTTTATTTGGCGGCCAAAATCAGCCCCAGCATTTT; CDR3 protein: CASSLFGGQNQPQHF
clone size: -; CDR3 length: 15; V gene: TRBV2; D gene: -; J gene: TRBJ1-1; CDR3 DNA: TGTGCCAGCAGGTACCTTCAGGGGATGAACACTGAAGCTTTCTTT; CDR3 protein: CASRYLQGMNTEAFF
clone size: -; CDR3 length: 16; V gene: TRBV19; D gene: TRBD2; J gene: TRBJ2-1; CDR3 DNA: TGTGCCAGTAGTATAGCCCCTAGCGGGGGCCGGGGGGAGCAGTTCTTC; CDR3 protein: CASSIAPSGGRGEQFF
clone size: -; CDR3 length: 14; V gene: TRBV7-2; D gene: -; J gene: TRBJ2-7; CDR3 DNA: TGTGCCAGCAGCTTAGTTGGGCCCTGGTACGAGCAGTACTTC; CDR3 protein: CASSLVGPWYEQYF
clone size: -; CDR3 length: 17; V gene: TRBV19; D gene: -; J gene: TRBJ1-2; CDR3 DNA: TGTGCCAGTAGTATAGTAGCAGGGGCCGTCGATAACTATGGCTACACCTTC; CDR3 protein: CASSIVAGAVDNYGYTF
clone size: -; CDR3 length: 13; V gene: TRBV30; D gene: -; J gene: TRBJ1-2; CDR3 DNA: TGTGCCTGGAGTGCGGTGGGGGGGCAGGGCTACACCTTC; CDR3 protein: CAWSAVGGQGYTF
clone size: -; CDR3 length: 12; V gene: TRBV7-9; D gene: -; J gene: TRBJ1-3; CDR3 DNA: TGTGCCAGCAGCCTTTCTGGAAACACCATATATTTT; CDR3 protein: CASSLSGNTIYF
clone size: -; CDR3 length: 16; V gene: TRBV14; D gene: TRBD2; J gene: TRBJ2-1; CDR3 DNA: TGTGCCAGCAGGGTGACTAGCGGAGACTCCTACAATGAGCAGTTCTTC; CDR3 protein: CASRVTSGDSYNEQFF
clone size: once; CDR3 length: 16; V gene: TRBV19; D gene: TRBD1; J gene: TRBJ1-4; CDR3 DNA: TGTGCCAGTCGCCCCCAGGGGGCGCGAACTAATGAAAAACTGTTTTTT; CDR3 protein: CASRPQGARTNEKLFF
clone size: -; CDR3 length: 15; V gene: TRBV16; D gene: TRBD1; J gene: TRBJ1-1; CDR3 DNA: TGTGCCAGCAGCCAATCGGCAGGGGGCAGCGCTGAAGCTTTCTTT; CDR3 protein: CASSQSAGGSAEAFF
clone size: -; CDR3 length: 19; V gene: TRBV21-1; D gene: -; J gene: TRBJ2-7; CDR3 DNA: TGTGCCAGCAGCAAAGGCGCCAGGGCGGCCCCCAACCCCCTATACGAGCAGTACTTC; CDR3 protein: CASSKGARAAPNPLYEQYF
clone size: -; CDR3 length: 17; V gene: TRBV4-3; D gene: -; J gene: TRBJ1-6; CDR3 DNA: TGCGCCAGCAGCCAAGATCTGTCTCGGCAGGGGTATTCACCCCTCCACTTT; CDR3 protein: CASSQDLSRQGYSPLHF
clone size: -; CDR3 length: 15; V gene: TRBV5-1; D gene: TRBD1; J gene: TRBJ1-2; CDR3 DNA: TGCGCCAGCAGCCGGACGGGGACAGACAGCTATGGCTACACCTTC; CDR3 protein: CASSRTGTDSYGYTF
clone size: -; CDR3 length: 15; V gene: TRBV7-8; D gene: TRBD1; J gene: TRBJ2-1; CDR3 DNA: TGTGCCAGCAGCAACCGGGACAGATACTACAATGAGCAGTTCTTC; CDR3 protein: CASSNRDRYYNEQFF
clone size: -; CDR3 length: 13; V gene: TRBV27; D gene: -; J gene: TRBJ2-2; CDR3 DNA: TGTGCCAGCAAAAGCACCAACACCGGGGAGCTGTTTTTT; CDR3 protein: CASKSTNTGELFF
clone size: -; CDR3 length: 15; V gene: TRBV25-1; D gene: TRBD1; J gene: TRBJ2-7; CDR3 DNA: TGTGCCAGCAGTGCCCGGGACAGGGGTAGCTACGAGCAGTACTTC; CDR3 protein: CASSARDRGSYEQYF
clone size: -; CDR3 length: 13; V gene: TRBV7-9; D gene: -; J gene: TRBJ1-1; CDR3 DNA: TGTGCCAGCAGCGGGGGCGGGCAGGGGAAGTCTTTCTTT; CDR3 protein: CASSGGGQGKSFF
clone size: once; CDR3 length: 13; V gene: TRBV19; D gene: -; J gene: TRBJ2-1; CDR3 DNA: TGTGCCAGTAGCCCCGGGGGCTACAATGAGCAGTTCTTC; CDR3 protein: CASSPGGYNEQFF